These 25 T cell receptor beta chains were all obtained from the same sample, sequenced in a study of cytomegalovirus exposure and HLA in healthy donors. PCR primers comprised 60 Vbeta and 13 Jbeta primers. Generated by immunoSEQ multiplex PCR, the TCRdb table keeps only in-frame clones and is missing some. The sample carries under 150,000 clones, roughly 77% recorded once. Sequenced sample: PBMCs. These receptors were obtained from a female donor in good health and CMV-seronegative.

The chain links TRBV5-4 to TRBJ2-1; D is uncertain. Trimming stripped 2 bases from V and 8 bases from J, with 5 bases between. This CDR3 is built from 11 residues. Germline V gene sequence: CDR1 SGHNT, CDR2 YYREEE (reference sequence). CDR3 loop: CASSFSHEQFF. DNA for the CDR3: TGTGCCAGCAGCTTTAGTCATGAGCAGTTCTTC.

The CDR3 sequence is CASSLTRRTEAFF. The CDR3 DNA is TGTGCCAGCAGCTTAACGAGGAGGACTGAAGCTTTCTTT. The V and J genes are TRBV7-3 and TRBJ1-1; the D is unclear. The length of the CDR3 is 13 residues. Germline V gene sequence: CDR1 SGHTA, CDR2 FQGTGA. Trimming cost V 0 bases and J 5 bases, with 7 bases left between them.

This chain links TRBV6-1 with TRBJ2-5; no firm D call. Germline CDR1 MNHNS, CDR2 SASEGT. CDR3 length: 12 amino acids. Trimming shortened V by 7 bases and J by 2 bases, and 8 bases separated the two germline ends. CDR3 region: CASIGPQETQYF. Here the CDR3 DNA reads TGTGCCAGCATTGGCCCTCAAGAGACCCAGTACTTC.

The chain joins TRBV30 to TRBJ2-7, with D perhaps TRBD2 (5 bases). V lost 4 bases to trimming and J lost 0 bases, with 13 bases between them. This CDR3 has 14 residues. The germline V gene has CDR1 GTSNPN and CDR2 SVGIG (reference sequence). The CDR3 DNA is TGTGCCTGGACTAACACAGCGGACTCCTACGAGCAGTACTTC. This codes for CAWTNTADSYEQYF.

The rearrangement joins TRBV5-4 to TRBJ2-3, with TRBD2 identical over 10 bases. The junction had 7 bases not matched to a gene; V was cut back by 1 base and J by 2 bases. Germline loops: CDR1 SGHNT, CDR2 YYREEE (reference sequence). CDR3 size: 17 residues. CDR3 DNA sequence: TGTGCCAGCAGCTTGAGCGGGGGGGCCTATTCCACAGATACGCAGTATTTT. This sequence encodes CASSLSGGAYSTDTQYF.

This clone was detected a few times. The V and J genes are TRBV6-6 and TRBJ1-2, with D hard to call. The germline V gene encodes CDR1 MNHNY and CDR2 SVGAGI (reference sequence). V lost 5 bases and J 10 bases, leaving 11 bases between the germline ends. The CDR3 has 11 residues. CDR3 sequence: CASSQATLYTF. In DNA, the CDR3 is TGTGCCAGCAGTCAGGCCACGCTCTACACCTTC.

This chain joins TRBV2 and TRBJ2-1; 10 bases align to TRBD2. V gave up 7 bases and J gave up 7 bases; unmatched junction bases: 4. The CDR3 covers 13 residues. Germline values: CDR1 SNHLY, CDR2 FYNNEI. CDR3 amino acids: CASNGLAANEQFF. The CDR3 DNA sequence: TGTGCCAGCAACGGACTAGCGGCTAATGAGCAGTTCTTC.

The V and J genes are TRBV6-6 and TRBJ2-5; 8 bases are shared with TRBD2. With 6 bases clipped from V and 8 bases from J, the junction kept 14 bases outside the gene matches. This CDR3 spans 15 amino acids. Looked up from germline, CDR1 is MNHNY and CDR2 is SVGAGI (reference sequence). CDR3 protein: CASRNSGDPGGTQYF. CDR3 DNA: TGTGCCAGCAGGAATAGCGGGGACCCCGGGGGAACCCAGTACTTC.

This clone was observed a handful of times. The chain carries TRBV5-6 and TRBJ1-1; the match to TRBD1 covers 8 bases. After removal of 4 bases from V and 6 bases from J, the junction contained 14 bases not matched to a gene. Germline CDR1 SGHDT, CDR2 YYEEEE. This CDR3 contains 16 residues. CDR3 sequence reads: CASSPQVGRGLPEAFF. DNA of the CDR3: TGTGCCAGCAGCCCCCAAGTGGGCAGGGGGCTCCCTGAAGCTTTCTTT.

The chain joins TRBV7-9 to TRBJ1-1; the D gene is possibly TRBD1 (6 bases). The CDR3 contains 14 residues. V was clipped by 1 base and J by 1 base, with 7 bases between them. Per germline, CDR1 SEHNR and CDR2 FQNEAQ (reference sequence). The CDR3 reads CASSLGTENTEAFF. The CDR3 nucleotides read TGTGCCAGCAGCTTAGGGACAGAGAACACTGAAGCTTTCTTT. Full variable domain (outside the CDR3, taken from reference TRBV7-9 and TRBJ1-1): DTGVSQNPRHKITKRGQNVTFRCDPISEHNRLYWYRQTLGQGPEFLTYFQNEAQLEKSRLLSDRFSAERPKGSFSTLEIQRTEQGDSAMYLCASSLGTENTEAFFGQGTRLTVV.

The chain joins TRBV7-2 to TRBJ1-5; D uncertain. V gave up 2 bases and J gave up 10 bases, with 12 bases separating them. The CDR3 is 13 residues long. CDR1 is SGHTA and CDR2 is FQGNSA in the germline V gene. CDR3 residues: CASSLSPDFPQHF. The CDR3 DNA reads TGTGCCAGCAGCTTATCGCCCGACTTCCCCCAGCATTTT.

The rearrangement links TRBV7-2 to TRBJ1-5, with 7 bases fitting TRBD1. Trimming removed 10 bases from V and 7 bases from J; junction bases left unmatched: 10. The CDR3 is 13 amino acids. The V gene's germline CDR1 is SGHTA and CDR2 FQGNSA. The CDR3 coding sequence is TGTGCCACCACAGGGGTCCCGGGGCAGCCCCAGCATTTT. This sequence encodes CATTGVPGQPQHF.

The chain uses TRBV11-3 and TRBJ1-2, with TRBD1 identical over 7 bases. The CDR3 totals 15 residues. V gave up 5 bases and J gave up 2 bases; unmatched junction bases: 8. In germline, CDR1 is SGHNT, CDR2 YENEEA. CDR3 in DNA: TGTGCCAGCAGCCCCCGGACAGGAGGCAACTATGGCTACACCTTC. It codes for CASSPRTGGNYGYTF.

In DNA form, the CDR3 reads TGTGCCAGCTCCCAAGGCGGGGGGAATGAGCAGTTCTTC. Its protein is CASSQGGGNEQFF. This chain joins TRBV9 and TRBJ2-1, with TRBD2 matching 8 bases. Looked up from germline, CDR1 is SGDLS and CDR2 is YYNGEE. CDR3 length: 13 amino acids. V shed 7 bases, J shed 7 bases, and the junction held 7 bases outside the gene matches.

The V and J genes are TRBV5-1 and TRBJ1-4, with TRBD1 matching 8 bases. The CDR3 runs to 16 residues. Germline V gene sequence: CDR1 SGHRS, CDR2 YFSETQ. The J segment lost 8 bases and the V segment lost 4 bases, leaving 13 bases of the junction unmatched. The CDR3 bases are TGCGCCAGCAGCGTCAGACAGGGGATAATAGGGGAAAAACTGTTTTTT. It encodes CASSVRQGIIGEKLFF.

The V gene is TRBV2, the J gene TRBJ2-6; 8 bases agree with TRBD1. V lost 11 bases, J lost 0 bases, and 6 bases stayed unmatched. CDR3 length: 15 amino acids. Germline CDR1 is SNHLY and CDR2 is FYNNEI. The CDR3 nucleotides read TGTGCCGGAGGACAGGGATTCTCTGGGGCCAACGTCCTGACTTTC. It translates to CAGGQGFSGANVLTF.

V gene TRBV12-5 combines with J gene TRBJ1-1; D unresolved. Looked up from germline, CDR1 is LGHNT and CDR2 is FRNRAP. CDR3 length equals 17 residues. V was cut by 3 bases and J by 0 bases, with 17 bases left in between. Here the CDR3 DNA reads TGTGCTAGTGGTTTCGAACTCACCAACCGAATGAACACTGAAGCTTTCTTT. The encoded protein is CASGFELTNRMNTEAFF.

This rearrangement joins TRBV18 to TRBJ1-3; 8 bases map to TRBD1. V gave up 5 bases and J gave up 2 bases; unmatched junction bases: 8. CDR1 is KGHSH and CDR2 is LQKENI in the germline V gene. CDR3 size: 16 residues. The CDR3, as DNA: TGTGCCAGCTCAAGCTCGGGACAGGTCACTGGAAACACCATATATTTT. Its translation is CASSSSGQVTGNTIYF.

The CDR3 DNA sequence: TGTGCAACCAGTCGGGACAGGGGTCGTGGCTATGGCTACACCTTC. Amino acid sequence: CATSRDRGRGYGYTF. This chain connects TRBV11-2 to TRBJ1-2; 10 bases map to TRBD1. Germline values: CDR1 SGHAT, CDR2 FQNNGV. The CDR3 runs 15 residues.

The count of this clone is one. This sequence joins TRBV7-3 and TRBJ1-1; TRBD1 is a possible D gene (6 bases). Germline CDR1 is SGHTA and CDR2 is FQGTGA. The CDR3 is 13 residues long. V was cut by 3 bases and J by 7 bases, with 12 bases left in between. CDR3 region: CASSLDSGLEAFF. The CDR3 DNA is TGTGCCAGCAGCTTGGACAGCGGCCTTGAAGCTTTCTTT. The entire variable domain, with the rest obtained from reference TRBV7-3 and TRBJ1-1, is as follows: GAGVSQTPSNKVTEKGKYVELRCDPISGHTALYWYRQSLGQGPEFLIYFQGTGAADDSGLPNDRFFAVRPEGSVSTLKIQRTERGDSAVYLCASSLDSGLEAFFGQGTRLTVV.

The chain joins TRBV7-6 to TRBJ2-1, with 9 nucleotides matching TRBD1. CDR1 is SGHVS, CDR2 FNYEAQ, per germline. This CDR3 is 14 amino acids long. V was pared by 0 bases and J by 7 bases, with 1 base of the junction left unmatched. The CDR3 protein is CASSLADRGNEQFF. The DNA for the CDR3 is TGTGCCAGCAGCTTAGCGGACAGGGGAAATGAGCAGTTCTTC. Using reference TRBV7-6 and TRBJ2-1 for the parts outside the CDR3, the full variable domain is GAGVSQSPRYKVTKRGQDVALRCDPISGHVSLYWYRQALGQGPEFLTYFNYEAQQDKSGLPNDRFSAERPEGSISTLTIQRTEQRDSAMYRCASSLADRGNEQFFGPGTRLTVL.

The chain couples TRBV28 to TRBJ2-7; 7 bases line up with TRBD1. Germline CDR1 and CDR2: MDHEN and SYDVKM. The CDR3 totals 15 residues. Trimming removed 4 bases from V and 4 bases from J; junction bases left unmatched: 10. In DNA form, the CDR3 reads TGTGCCAGCAGTTCCCCCCGGGACAGTCTGTACGAGCAGTACTTC. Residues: CASSSPRDSLYEQYF.

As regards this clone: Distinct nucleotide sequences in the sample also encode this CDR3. The CDR3: CASSLGQNYGYTF. For the CDR3, the DNA is TGTGCCAGCAGTTTAGGGCAGAACTATGGCTACACCTTC. The chain combines TRBV27 with TRBJ1-2; D is uncertain. The V and J ends lost 2 bases and 2 bases respectively, with 6 bases between them. The CDR3 has 13 residues. Germline V gene lookup returns CDR1 MNHEY and CDR2 SMNVEV (reference sequence).

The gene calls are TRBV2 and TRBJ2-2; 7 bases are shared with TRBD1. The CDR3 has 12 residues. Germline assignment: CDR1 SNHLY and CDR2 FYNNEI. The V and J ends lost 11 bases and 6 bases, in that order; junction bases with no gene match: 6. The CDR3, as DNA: TGTGCCGGAGGACAGGTCCCCGGGGAGCTGTTTTTT. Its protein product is CAGGQVPGELFF.

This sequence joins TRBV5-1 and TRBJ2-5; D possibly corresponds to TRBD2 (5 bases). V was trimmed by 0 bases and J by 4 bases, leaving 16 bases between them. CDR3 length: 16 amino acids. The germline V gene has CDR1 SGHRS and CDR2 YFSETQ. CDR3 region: CASSLVASSLGETQYF. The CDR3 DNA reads TGCGCCAGCAGCTTGGTGGCTAGCTCTTTAGGAGAGACCCAGTACTTC.